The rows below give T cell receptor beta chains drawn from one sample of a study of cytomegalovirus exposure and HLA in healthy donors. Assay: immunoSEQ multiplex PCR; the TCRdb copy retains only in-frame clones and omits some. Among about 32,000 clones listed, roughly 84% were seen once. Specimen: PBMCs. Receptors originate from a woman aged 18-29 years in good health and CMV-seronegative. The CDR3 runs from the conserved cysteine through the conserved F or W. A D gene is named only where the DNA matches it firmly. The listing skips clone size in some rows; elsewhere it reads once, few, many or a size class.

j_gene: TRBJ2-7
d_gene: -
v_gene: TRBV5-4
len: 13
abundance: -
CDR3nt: TGTGCCAGCAGCTTGGTGTCGGGTGACGAGCAGTACTTC
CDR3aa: CASSLVSGDEQYF

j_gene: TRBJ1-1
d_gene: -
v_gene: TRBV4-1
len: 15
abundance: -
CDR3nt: TGCGCCAGCAGCCAAGATCCGGGGGTTGCCACTGAAGCTTTCTTT
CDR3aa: CASSQDPGVATEAFF

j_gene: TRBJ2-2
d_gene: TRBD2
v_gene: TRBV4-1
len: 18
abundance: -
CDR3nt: TGCGCCAGCAGCCACGGTGCGGGCTATAAGCGGGAGACCGGGGAGCTGTTTTTT
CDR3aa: CASSHGAGYKRETGELFF

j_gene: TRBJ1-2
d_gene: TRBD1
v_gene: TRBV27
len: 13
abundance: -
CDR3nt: TGTGCCAGCAGTTTGACAGGGAACTATGGCTACACCTTC
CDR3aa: CASSLTGNYGYTF

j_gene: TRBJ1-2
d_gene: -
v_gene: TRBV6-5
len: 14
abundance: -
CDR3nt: TGTGCCAGTTATCCGTACAGGTCGAACTATGGCTACACCTTC
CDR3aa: CASYPYRSNYGYTF

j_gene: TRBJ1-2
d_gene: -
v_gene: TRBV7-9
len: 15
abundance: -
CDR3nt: TGTGCCAGCAGCTACGCCGGGGGAGATCCGGGAGGCTACACCTTC
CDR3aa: CASSYAGGDPGGYTF

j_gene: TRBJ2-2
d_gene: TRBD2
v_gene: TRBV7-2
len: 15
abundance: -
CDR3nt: TGTGCCAGCAGCTTAGCGCGGGGGGCTACCGGGGAGCTGTTTTTT
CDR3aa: CASSLARGATGELFF

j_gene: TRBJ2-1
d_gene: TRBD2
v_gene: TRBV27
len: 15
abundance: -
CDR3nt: TGTGCCAGCAGCCCTAGCGGATTCTCCTACAATGAGCAGTTCTTC
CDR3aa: CASSPSGFSYNEQFF

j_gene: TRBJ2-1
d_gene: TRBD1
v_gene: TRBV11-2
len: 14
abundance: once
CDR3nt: TGTGCCAGCAGCCGAGCTCAGGGGGTGACTACCAAGTTCTTC
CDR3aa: CASSRAQGVTTKFF

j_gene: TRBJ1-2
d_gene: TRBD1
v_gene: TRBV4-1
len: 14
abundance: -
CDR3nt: TGCGCCAGCAGCCCGGGACAGCTAAACTATGGCTACACCTTC
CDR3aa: CASSPGQLNYGYTF

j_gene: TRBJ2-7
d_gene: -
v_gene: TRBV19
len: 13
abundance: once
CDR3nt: TGTGCCAGTAAGAAACAGGGTTCGGACGAGCAGTACTTC
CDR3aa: CASKKQGSDEQYF

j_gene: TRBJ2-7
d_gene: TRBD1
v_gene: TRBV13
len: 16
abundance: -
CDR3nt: TGTGCCAGCAGCTCAGGTCGACAGGGTGCACCTGTGGAGCAGTACTTC
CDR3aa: CASSSGRQGAPVEQYF

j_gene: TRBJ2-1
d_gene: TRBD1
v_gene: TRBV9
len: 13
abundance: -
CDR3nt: TGTGCCAGCAGTTACAGGGGATGGCATGAGCAGTTCTTC
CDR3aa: CASSYRGWHEQFF

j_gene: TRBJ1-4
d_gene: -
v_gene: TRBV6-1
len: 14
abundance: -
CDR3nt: TGTGCCAGCATGGAGAGGGGAGGAGGAGAAAAACTGTTTTTT
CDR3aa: CASMERGGGEKLFF

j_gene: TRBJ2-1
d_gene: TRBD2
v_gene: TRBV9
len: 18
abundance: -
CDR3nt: TGTGCCAGCAGCCTCTCACTAGCGGGAGGGCGGGGGCGTGATGAGCAGTTCTTC
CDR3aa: CASSLSLAGGRGRDEQFF

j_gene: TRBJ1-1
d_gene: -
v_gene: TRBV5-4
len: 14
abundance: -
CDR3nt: TGTGCCAGCAGCTTAATGGGGAGTTCCAGTGAAGCTTTCTTT
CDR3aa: CASSLMGSSSEAFF

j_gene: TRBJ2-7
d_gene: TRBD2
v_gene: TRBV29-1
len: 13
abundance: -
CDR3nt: TGCAGCGTTGGCGGGGGTCTTGGTTACGAGCAGTACTTC
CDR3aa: CSVGGGLGYEQYF

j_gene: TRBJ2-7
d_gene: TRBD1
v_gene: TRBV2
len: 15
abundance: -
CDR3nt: TGTGCCAGCAGGGAGACAGGGAGCTATTCCTACGAGCAGTACTTC
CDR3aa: CASRETGSYSYEQYF

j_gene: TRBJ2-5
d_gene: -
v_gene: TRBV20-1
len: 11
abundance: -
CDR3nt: TGCAGTGCCCTGTACCAAGAGACCCAGTACTTC
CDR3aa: CSALYQETQYF

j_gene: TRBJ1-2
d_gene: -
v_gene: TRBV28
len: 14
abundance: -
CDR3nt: TGTGCCAGCAGTTTTCAGGGATTGGACTATGGCTACACCTTC
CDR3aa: CASSFQGLDYGYTF

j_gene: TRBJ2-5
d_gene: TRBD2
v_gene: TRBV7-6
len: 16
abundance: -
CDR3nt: TGTGCCAGCAGCTTAGGGGGGACTAGCGGGATGGAGACCCAGTACTTC
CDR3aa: CASSLGGTSGMETQYF

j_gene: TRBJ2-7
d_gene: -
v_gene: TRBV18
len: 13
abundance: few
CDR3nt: TGTGCCAGCTCACGAGAGAGGTCCTACGAGCAGTACTTC
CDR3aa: CASSRERSYEQYF

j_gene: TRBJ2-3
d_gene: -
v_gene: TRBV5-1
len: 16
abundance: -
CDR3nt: TGCGCCAGCATCCCGGGAGTAGGGGGCAGCACAGATACGCAGTATTTT
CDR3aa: CASIPGVGGSTDTQYF

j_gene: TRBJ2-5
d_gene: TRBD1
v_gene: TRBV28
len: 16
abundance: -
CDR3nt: TGTGCCAGCAAAACATTGCCGGGACAGGGGCAGGAGACCCAGTACTTC
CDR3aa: CASKTLPGQGQETQYF

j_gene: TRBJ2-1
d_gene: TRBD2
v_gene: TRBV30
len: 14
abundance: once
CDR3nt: TGTGCCTGGAGTGAAACTAGCGCCTACAATGAGCAGTTCTTC
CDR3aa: CAWSETSAYNEQFF

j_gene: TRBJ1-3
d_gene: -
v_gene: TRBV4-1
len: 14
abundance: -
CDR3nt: TGCGCCAGCAGCCAACCCTTAAAGACTGGTACCATATATTTT
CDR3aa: CASSQPLKTGTIYF

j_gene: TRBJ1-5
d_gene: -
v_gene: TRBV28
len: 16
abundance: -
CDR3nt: TGTGCCAGCAACCCGGACGGCAGAAGGGCAAGGGGGCCCCAGCATTTT
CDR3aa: CASNPDGRRARGPQHF

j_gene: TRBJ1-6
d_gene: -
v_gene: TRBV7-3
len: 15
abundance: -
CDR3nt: TGTGCCAGCAGCTTAGAAGGGCAGGGTGGTTCACCCCTCCACTTT
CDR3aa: CASSLEGQGGSPLHF